This paragraph reports one T cell receptor (beta chain). As yet, its antigen is unknown. TCRbeta library construction was performed incorporating unique molecular identifiers. TCRdb re-analysed the PCR reads in MiXCR, keeping a single row per CDR3 protein. The data show 300,000 to 400,000 distinct CDR3 sequences, around 15% seen once. This specimen comes from a study of T-cell reconstitution after alpha-beta-depleted transplantation in children. Study-wide results and caveats: Several hundred expanded graft clones reportedly were the source of alpha-beta T cells about two months after transplant. At day 60, the high TCRbeta diversity found in some patients originated from recipient T cells and thymic progenitors that had survived. Counts and diversity of T cells one year after transplant came mostly from newly produced T cells.

This specimen was PBMCs, mostly from graft donor cells, taken 360 days after TCRalphabeta/CD19-depleted stem cell transplant. This TCR derives from a male patient under 10 years old who had a stem cell transplant for acute lymphoblastic leukemia, so the T cells may come from the graft donor.

The CDR3 DNA reads TGTGCCAGCAGTAGTGATAGCGGGAATCGGAGCTCCTACGAGCAGTACTTC. The encoded protein is CASSSDSGNRSSYEQYF. The V call is TRBV6-2 or TRBV6-3, the J call TRBJ2-7; 8 bases are shared with TRBD2. This CDR3 has 17 amino acids. In germline, CDR1 is MNHEY, CDR2 SVGEGT. After removal of 5 bases from V and 0 bases from J, the junction contained 12 bases not matched to a gene.